The 11 T cell receptor beta chains below were found in one sample sequenced in a study of cytomegalovirus exposure and HLA in healthy donors. 13 Jbeta primers and 60 Vbeta primers were used for the PCR. Assay used: immunoSEQ multiplex PCR; TCRdb lists only in-frame clones, some missing. The sample contains 100,000 to 150,000 clones, about 79% of which appear only once. The sequencing input was PBMCs. Receptors were obtained from a man aged 18 to 35 in good health and CMV-seronegative.

This clone was found once. The rearrangement uses TRBV7-8 and TRBJ1-2; TRBD1 matches at 12 bases. Trimming removed 5 bases from V and 8 bases from J; junction bases left unmatched: 6. This CDR3 comprises 14 residues. Germline CDR1 reads SGHVS; CDR2 reads FQNEAQ. The CDR3 coding sequence is TGTGCCAGCAGCCAGGGACAGGGGGCCAAGGGCTACACCTTC. Residues: CASSQGQGAKGYTF.

This chain connects TRBV5-1 to TRBJ1-1; a possible D gene is TRBD1 (5 bases). The CDR3 has 15 amino acids. The V gene's germline CDR1 is SGHRS and CDR2 YFSETQ. The ends were cut back, 2 bases at V and 0 bases at J, with 11 bases in the middle. The CDR3 reads CASSFSGLMNTEAFF. CDR3 DNA sequence: TGCGCCAGCAGCTTTTCAGGGTTGATGAACACTGAAGCTTTCTTT.

On this clone: At one end, the junction sequence differs from germline, possibly due to a read error. The sample has other DNA sequences that encode this CDR3 too. This chain uses TRBV27 with TRBJ2-5, with 10 positions matching TRBD1. CDR3 length: 14 amino acids. From germline, CDR1 is MNHEY and CDR2 SMNVEV (reference sequence). The CDR3 sequence: CASSQTGGGETQYF. CDR3 bases: TGCGCCAGCAGTCAGACAGGGGGCGGGGAGACCCAGTACTTC.

This chain joins TRBV6-5 and TRBJ1-3, with 11 bases aligning to TRBD1. This CDR3 is 15 amino acids long. J gave up 4 bases and V 5 bases, and 4 bases lay outside the gene matches. Germline CDR1 is MNHEY and CDR2 is SVGAGI. CDR3 protein: CASSKDRGLGNTIYF. The CDR3 DNA reads TGTGCCAGCAGTAAGGACAGGGGGCTGGGAAACACCATATATTTT.

The chain is built from TRBV7-2 and TRBJ1-4; the D is unclear. V was shortened by 0 bases and J by 3 bases, with 8 bases between the two germline ends. There are 15 residues in the CDR3. Germline V lookup: CDR1 SGHTA, CDR2 FQGNSA. CDR3 sequence (DNA): TGTGCCAGCAGCTTAGCGGGAGGTCCTAATGAAAAACTGTTTTTT. Its translation: CASSLAGGPNEKLFF. The variable domain in full, with the rest retrieved from reference TRBV7-2 and TRBJ1-4, is GAGVSQSPSNKVTEKGKDVELRCDPISGHTALYWYRQSLGQGLEFLIYFQGNSAPDKSGLPSDRFSAERTGGSVSTLTIQRTQQEDSAVYLCASSLAGGPNEKLFFGSGTQLSVL.

This chain links TRBV18 with TRBJ1-5; D possibly corresponds to TRBD1 (5 bases). The V end lost 3 bases, the J end lost 5 bases, and 8 bases lay between the germline ends. Germline V gene data show CDR1 as KGHSH and CDR2 as LQKENI. CDR3 length: 13 residues. CDR3 coding DNA: TGTGCCAGCTCACCGGGGGGGGATCAGCCCCAGCATTTT. Translated, it gives CASSPGGDQPQHF.

This CDR3 is CASSEEGLAVGELFF. The CDR3 DNA follows: TGTGCCAGCAGTGAAGAGGGACTAGCTGTCGGGGAGCTGTTTTTT. The gene calls are TRBV2 and TRBJ2-2; 9 positions agree with TRBD2. This CDR3 has 15 residues. Germline CDR1 is SNHLY and CDR2 is FYNNEI. The trim removed 1 base at V and 7 bases at J, leaving 4 bases unmatched.

The chain joins TRBV7-3 to TRBJ2-2; 12 bases are shared with TRBD2. The J segment lost 7 bases and the V segment lost 5 bases, leaving 14 bases of the junction unmatched. The CDR3 consists of 18 residues. Per the germline V gene, CDR1 is SGHTA and CDR2 is FQGTGA. CDR3 nucleotide sequence: TGTGCCAGCAGCGTCCCCAGACTAGCGGGAGAGGGTGGCGGGGAGCTGTTTTTT. It encodes CASSVPRLAGEGGGELFF.

The V gene is TRBV4-1, the J gene TRBJ2-1; 11 bases are shared with TRBD2. Germline V gene lookup returns CDR1 MGHRA and CDR2 YSYEKL. V gave up 6 bases and J gave up 9 bases; unmatched junction bases: 7. This CDR3 comprises 14 residues. In DNA, the CDR3 is TGCGCCAGCAGTCTTAGCGGGAGGGCTAGTGAGCAGTTCTTC. Translating it yields CASSLSGRASEQFF.

The chain couples TRBV18 to TRBJ1-1; 8 bases agree with TRBD1. Germline V gene lookup returns CDR1 KGHSH and CDR2 LQKENI. Unmatched junction bases numbered 8, after V lost 3 bases and J lost 5 bases. The length of the CDR3 is 15 residues. Written as DNA, the CDR3 is TGTGCCAGCTCACCTCGCGCAGGGACAGGAACTGAAGCTTTCTTT. It encodes CASSPRAGTGTEAFF.

This chain connects TRBV5-1 to TRBJ2-7; D not certain. The CDR3 loop spans 15 amino acids. Looked up from germline, CDR1 is SGHRS and CDR2 is YFSETQ. V was pared by 2 bases and J by 2 bases, with 14 bases between. CDR3 sequence reads: CASSFGSFFAYEQYF. CDR3 nucleotides: TGCGCCAGCAGCTTCGGTAGCTTTTTCGCCTACGAGCAGTACTTC.